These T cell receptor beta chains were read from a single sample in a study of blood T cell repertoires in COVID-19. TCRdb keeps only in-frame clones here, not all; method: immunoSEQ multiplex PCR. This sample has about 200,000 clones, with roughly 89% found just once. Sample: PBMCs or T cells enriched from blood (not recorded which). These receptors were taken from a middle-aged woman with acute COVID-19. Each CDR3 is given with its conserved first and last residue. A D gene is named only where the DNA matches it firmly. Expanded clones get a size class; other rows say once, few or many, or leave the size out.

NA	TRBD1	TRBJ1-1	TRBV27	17	CASSPSDRVSGNTEAFF	TGTGCCAGCAGTCCCTCGGACAGGGTTTCAGGGAACACTGAAGCTTTCTTT
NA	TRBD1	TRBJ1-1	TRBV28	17	CASSSPGTGQMNTEAFF	TGTGCCAGCAGCTCTCCGGGGACAGGGCAGATGAACACTGAAGCTTTCTTT
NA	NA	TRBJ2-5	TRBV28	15	CASSLHDRYQETQYF	TGTGCCAGCAGTTTACACGACAGGTACCAAGAGACCCAGTACTTC
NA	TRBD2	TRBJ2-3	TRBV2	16	CASSEVSGGALYTQYF	TGTGCCAGCAGTGAAGTTAGCGGGGGGGCCTTATATACGCAGTATTTT
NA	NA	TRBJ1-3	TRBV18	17	CASSPISTGSSGNTIYF	TGTGCCAGCTCACCGATTTCGACGGGGAGCTCTGGAAACACCATATATTTT
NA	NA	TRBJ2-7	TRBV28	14	CASTPPGKGYEQYF	TGTGCCAGCACTCCCCCAGGGAAGGGCTACGAGCAGTACTTC
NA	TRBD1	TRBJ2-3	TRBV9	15	CASSVDRTGGDTQYF	TGTGCCAGCAGCGTAGACAGGACAGGAGGAGATACGCAGTATTTT
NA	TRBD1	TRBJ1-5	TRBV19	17	CASSMWPTGASNQPQHF	TGTGCCAGTAGTATGTGGCCGACAGGGGCGAGCAATCAGCCCCAGCATTTT
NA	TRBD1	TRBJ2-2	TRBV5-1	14	CASSLVRGPGELFF	TGCGCCAGCAGCTTGGTTAGGGGGCCCGGGGAGCTGTTTTTT
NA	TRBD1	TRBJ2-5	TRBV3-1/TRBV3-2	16	CASSLKGQGAGETQYF	TGTGCCAGCAGCCTAAAGGGACAGGGGGCGGGAGAGACCCAGTACTTC
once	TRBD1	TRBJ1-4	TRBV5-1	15	CASSYSGQVNEKLFF	TGCGCCAGCAGCTACTCCGGACAGGTTAATGAAAAACTGTTTTTT
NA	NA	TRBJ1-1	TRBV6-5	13	CASSLGVNTEAFF	TGTGCCAGCAGCCTGGGAGTGAACACTGAAGCTTTCTTT
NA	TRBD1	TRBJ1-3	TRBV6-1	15	CASSLRDSSGNTIYF	TGTGCCAGCAGTTTACGGGACAGCTCTGGAAACACCATATATTTT
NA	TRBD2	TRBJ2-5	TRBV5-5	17	CASSLVPVRTSGQTQYF	TGTGCCAGCAGCTTGGTGCCTGTTCGGACTAGCGGACAGACCCAGTACTTC
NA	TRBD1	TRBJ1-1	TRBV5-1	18	CASRYLGQGATGNTEAFF	TGCGCCAGCAGATACCTTGGACAGGGGGCTACGGGGAACACTGAAGCTTTCTTT
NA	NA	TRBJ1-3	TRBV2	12	CASNSQGNTIYF	TGTGCCAGCAATAGCCAGGGGAACACCATATATTTT
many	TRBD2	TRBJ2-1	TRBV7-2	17	CASSLLAGTSSYNEQFF	TGTGCCAGCAGCTTGCTAGCGGGGACAAGCTCCTACAATGAGCAGTTCTTC
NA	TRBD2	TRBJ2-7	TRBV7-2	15	CASSARTSGSYEQYF	TGTGCCAGCAGCGCTCGGACTAGCGGGAGCTACGAGCAGTACTTC
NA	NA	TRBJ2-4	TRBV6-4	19	CASSDGWKSLGLAKNIQYF	TGTGCCAGCAGTGACGGTTGGAAGAGTCTTGGGCTAGCCAAAAACATTCAGTACTTC
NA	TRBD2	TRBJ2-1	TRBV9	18	CASSVDSRGGRSYNEQFF	TGTGCCAGCAGCGTAGATTCTCGCGGGGGGAGGTCCTACAATGAGCAGTTCTTC
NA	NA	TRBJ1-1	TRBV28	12	CASSFSGVGAFF	TGTGCCAGCAGTTTCTCGGGAGTGGGAGCTTTCTTT
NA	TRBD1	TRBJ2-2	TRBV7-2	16	CASSPRQGPRAWELFF	TGTGCCAGCAGCCCCCGACAGGGGCCCAGGGCCTGGGAGCTGTTTTTT
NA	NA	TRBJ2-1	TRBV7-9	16	CASSLGSGNSYNEQFF	TGTGCCAGCAGCTTAGGCTCAGGGAACTCCTACAATGAGCAGTTCTTC
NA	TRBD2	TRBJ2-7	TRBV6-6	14	CASSRREGSYEQYF	TGTGCCAGCAGTCGGCGGGAGGGCTCCTACGAGCAGTACTTC
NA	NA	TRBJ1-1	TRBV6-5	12	CASSYALGGQTF	TGTGCCAGCAGTTACGCGCTCGGCGGTCAGACCTTT
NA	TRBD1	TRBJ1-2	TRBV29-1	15	CSVALPRGVDYGYTF	TGCAGCGTTGCTTTGCCCAGGGGGGTGGACTATGGCTACACCTTC
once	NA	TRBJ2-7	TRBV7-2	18	CASSLAGGTRLRWGEQYF	TGTGCCAGCAGCTTAGCAGGCGGGACGCGGCTCAGGTGGGGCGAGCAGTACTTC
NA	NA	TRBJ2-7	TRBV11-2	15	CASSLDRILAYEQYF	TGTGCCAGCAGCCTAGACAGGATTTTAGCCTACGAGCAGTACTTC
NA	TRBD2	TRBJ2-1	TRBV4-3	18	CASSLWGDWLADYNEQFF	TGCGCCAGCAGCCTTTGGGGAGATTGGCTAGCGGACTACAATGAGCAGTTCTTC
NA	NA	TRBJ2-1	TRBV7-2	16	CASSLWLAINYNEQFF	TGTGCCAGCAGCTTATGGCTAGCCATAAATTACAATGAGCAGTTCTTC
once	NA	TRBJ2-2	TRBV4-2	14	CASSQEVTTPELFF	TGTGCCAGCAGCCAAGAGGTGACTACTCCGGAGCTGTTTTTT
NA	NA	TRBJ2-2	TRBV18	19	CASSPRMAGSSGNTGELFF	TGTGCCAGCTCACCACGTATGGCCGGCAGTTCGGGAAACACCGGGGAGCTGTTTTTT
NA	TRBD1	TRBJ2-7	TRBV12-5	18	CASGPWSRGLLSSYEQYF	TGTGCTAGTGGCCCCTGGAGCAGGGGGCTTTTGAGCTCCTACGAGCAGTACTTC
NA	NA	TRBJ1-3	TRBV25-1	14	CASSGTVSGNTIYF	TGTGCCAGCAGTGGAACAGTCTCTGGAAACACCATATATTTT